The T cell receptor beta chain under discussion was sequenced for a study of shared clonotypes between healthy human individuals. Study-wide results and limits: For sorted subsets, rarefaction showed incomplete sequencing despite large depth. Larger richness was generally estimated for naive than memory subsets. In having few donors, the study represented limited genetic and exposure-history diversity. When naive CD4 clonotypes were compared across a few donors, about 4.8% were shared.

Sequenced by immunoSEQ multiplex PCR; TCRdb stores in-frame clones only, minus some. The sample has 2,500,000 or so clones; around 92% are singletons. Comments on this clone: Its target is not known.

The ends were cut back, 3 bases at V and 11 bases at J, with 10 bases in the middle. The CDR3 is made up of 11 amino acids. The germline V gene has CDR1 MDHEN and CDR2 SYDVKM. The rearrangement uses TRBV28 and TRBJ1-1, with D unclear. Sequencing was performed on naive CD4+ T cells from PBMCs. Subset reported: CD45RA+ positively selected. This receptor was obtained from a man between 18 and 29 years old in good health. Some clones in this sample may be carry-over from other donors' samples. CDR3 sequence reads: CASSLGDRAFF. CDR3 bases: TGTGCCAGCAGTTTGGGAGACCGGGCTTTCTTT.